The rows below give T cell receptor beta chains drawn from one sample of a study of PD-1 blockade in mismatch repair-deficient tumors. The method was immunoSEQ multiplex PCR; TCRdb's version includes in-frame clones alone and lacks a portion of them. The sample lists about 120,000 clones, roughly 80% occurring once. The sequencing here drew on peripheral blood, taken 60 to 65 weeks after starting pembrolizumab. The origin of the receptors is an adult with mismatch repair-deficient cancer. CDR3s include the opening cysteine and the closing phenylalanine or tryptophan. D genes are given only for firm matches. Where a row states a size, it is once, few, many or the class of an expanded clone; other rows omit it.

V	size	length	J	D	CDR3	DNA
TRBV2	.	16	TRBJ2-1	TRBD2	CASSEVRLAVYNEQFF	TGTGCCAGCAGTGAAGTTAGGCTAGCGGTTTACAATGAGCAGTTCTTC
TRBV9	.	16	TRBJ2-1	TRBD2	CASSLPASGRTNEQFF	TGTGCCAGCAGCCTTCCGGCTAGCGGGAGGACAAATGAGCAGTTCTTC
TRBV6-4	.	16	TRBJ1-6	TRBD1	CASTPQDRDYNSPLHF	TGTGCCAGCACTCCCCAAGACAGGGATTATAATTCACCCCTCCACTTT
TRBV9	.	17	TRBJ2-1	TRBD2	CASSEAQAGGNYNEQFF	TGTGCCAGCAGTGAAGCCCAAGCGGGGGGAAATTACAATGAGCAGTTCTTC
TRBV7-9	.	12	TRBJ1-3	.	CASSDSGNTIYF	TGTGCCAGCAGCGACTCTGGAAACACCATATATTTT
TRBV2	.	12	TRBJ1-1	.	CASSPMNTEAFF	TGTGCCAGCAGCCCAATGAACACTGAAGCTTTCTTT
TRBV11-3	.	15	TRBJ2-2	.	CASSYVTVNTGELFF	TGTGCCAGCAGCTATGTGACAGTGAACACCGGGGAGCTGTTTTTT
TRBV5-4	.	12	TRBJ2-3	.	CASTGRTDTQYF	TGTGCCAGCACAGGACGCACAGATACGCAGTATTTT
TRBV7-9	.	14	TRBJ2-1	TRBD2	CASSRGTSVNEQFF	TGTGCCAGCAGCCGCGGGACTAGCGTCAATGAGCAGTTCTTC
TRBV6-6	once	14	TRBJ2-4	.	CASSSTGTNFIQYF	TGTGCCAGCAGTTCTACGGGGACGAATTTCATTCAGTACTTC
TRBV6-1	.	15	TRBJ1-3	.	CASRRQLASGNTIYF	TGTGCCAGCAGGAGACAGCTTGCCTCTGGAAACACCATATATTTT
TRBV11-2	.	14	TRBJ2-7	.	CASRWAGQSYEQYF	TGTGCCAGCAGGTGGGCCGGGCAGTCCTACGAGCAGTACTTC
TRBV5-7	.	15	TRBJ1-2	.	CASSFLRTANYGYTF	TGTGCCAGCAGCTTTCTTCGGACCGCCAACTATGGCTACACCTTC
TRBV5-3	.	15	TRBJ2-7	TRBD1	CARSCTPGQGDEQYF	TGTGCCAGAAGCTGCACACCGGGACAGGGCGACGAGCAGTACTTC
TRBV15	.	21	TRBJ2-3	TRBD1	CATSPRTGGSGASMVPDTQYF	TGTGCCACCAGCCCCCGGACAGGGGGCAGCGGAGCGAGCATGGTCCCAGATACGCAGTATTTT
TRBV19	.	14	TRBJ1-1	.	CASSVELFWTEAFF	TGTGCCAGTAGTGTCGAGTTATTTTGGACTGAAGCTTTCTTT
TRBV19	few	16	TRBJ2-1	.	CASSISLSLGGGEQFF	TGTGCCAGTAGTATAAGTCTGAGTTTAGGAGGCGGTGAGCAGTTCTTC
TRBV10-3	.	13	TRBJ1-3	.	CAISGVSGNTIYF	TGTGCCATCAGTGGTGTTTCTGGAAACACCATATATTTT
TRBV19	.	15	TRBJ1-5	.	CASSMIEYSNQPQHF	TGTGCCAGTAGTATGATAGAGTATAGCAATCAGCCCCAGCATTTT
TRBV7-8	.	14	TRBJ1-1	.	CASSLATLNTEAFF	TGTGCCAGCAGCTTAGCGACTCTGAACACTGAAGCTTTCTTT
TRBV27	.	15	TRBJ2-1	.	CASKIQPGSHNEQFF	TGTGCCAGCAAAATCCAACCAGGGTCGCACAATGAGCAGTTCTTC
TRBV7-2	.	15	TRBJ2-3	.	CASSPWRSGTDTQYF	TGTGCCAGCAGCCCCTGGCGGTCCGGCACAGATACGCAGTATTTT
TRBV9	.	16	TRBJ2-1	TRBD1	CASSIRQGASYNEQFF	TGTGCCAGCAGCATAAGACAGGGGGCGAGTTACAATGAGCAGTTCTTC
TRBV5-4	.	13	TRBJ1-1	.	CASSLSTNTEAFF	TGTGCCAGCAGCTTGTCGACGAACACTGAAGCTTTCTTT
TRBV28	.	14	TRBJ1-1	.	CASNLAVGDTEAFF	TGTGCCAGCAATCTCGCGGTGGGGGACACTGAAGCTTTCTTT
TRBV6-1	many	15	TRBJ1-5	TRBD1	CASMEGQGVTQPQHF	TGTGCCAGCATGGAAGGACAGGGAGTGACGCAGCCCCAGCATTTT
TRBV9	.	13	TRBJ2-7	.	CASSPGSSYEQYF	TGTGCCAGCAGCCCGGGGAGCTCCTACGAGCAGTACTTC
TRBV20-1	.	10	TRBJ2-1	.	CSATQERQFF	TGCAGTGCTACTCAGGAAAGGCAGTTCTTC
TRBV5-4	.	15	TRBJ2-3	TRBD2	CASSLGTRIEDTQYF	TGTGCCAGCAGCTTGGGGACTAGAATAGAGGATACGCAGTATTTT
TRBV6-4	.	14	TRBJ1-1	.	CASRRLGSNTEAFF	TGTGCCAGCAGGAGGTTGGGCTCGAACACTGAAGCTTTCTTT
TRBV9	.	14	TRBJ2-7	.	CASSERDGAYEQYF	TGTGCCAGCAGCGAACGGGACGGTGCCTACGAGCAGTACTTC
TRBV5-1	.	14	TRBJ2-7	TRBD2	CASSLSGGSYEQYF	TGCGCCAGCAGCTTGAGCGGGGGATCCTACGAGCAGTACTTC